These T cell receptor beta chains were read from a single sample in a study of human T cells and chemical hapten exposure. In TCRdb, the RACE reads were re-called with MiXCR into one record per CDR3 protein. The sample lists about 49,000 distinct CDR3 sequences, approximately 9.1% occurring once. The input for sequencing was whole blood, taken in connection with sensitization to the hapten diphenylcyclopropenone (DPC). Receptor source: a woman aged 50 to 65 with alopecia areata. Some clones in this sample may be carry-over from other donors' samples. Each CDR3 is given with its conserved first and last residue. A D gene is named only where the DNA matches it firmly. Clone size is not always given. Where it is, it says once, few, many or a class for expanded clones.

many,TRBJ1-1,TRBV7-6,NA,TGTGCCAGCAGCCCTGACGGAGAAGCTTTCTTT,CASSPDGEAFF
many,TRBJ2-7,TRBV29-1,TRBD1,TGCAGCGTTGAGTTCCGGGACAGGGTAAACGAGCAGTACTTC,CSVEFRDRVNEQYF
many,TRBJ2-7,TRBV18,NA,TGTGCCAGCTCACCAGAATCCCGACGCTCCTACGAGCAGTACTTC,CASSPESRRSYEQYF
many,TRBJ1-1,TRBV10-3,NA,TGTGCCATCCGGGGGGTGACGAACACTGAAGCTTTCTTT,CAIRGVTNTEAFF
medium-sized,TRBJ2-1,TRBV20-1,TRBD2,TGCAGTGCCCTCGTAGCGGGAGTGTACAATGAGCAGTTCTTC,CSALVAGVYNEQFF
NA,TRBJ1-1,TRBV30,NA,TGTGCCTGGAGTAAAAAGGGCAGCACTGAAGCTTTCTTT,CAWSKKGSTEAFF
many,TRBJ2-1,TRBV3-1,TRBD1,TGTGCCAGCAGCCTTGGAAACAGGGGCAATGAGCAGTTCTTC,CASSLGNRGNEQFF
many,TRBJ2-7,TRBV14,NA,TGTGCCAGCAGCCAGAGCCCGAGGAGCCAGCAGTACTTC,CASSQSPRSQQYF
many,TRBJ2-1,TRBV29-1,TRBD2,TGCAGCGTAGAGACTAGCGGGAATGAGCAGTTCTTC,CSVETSGNEQFF
many,TRBJ1-4,TRBV18,NA,TGTGCCAGCTCAGGTGACAGAGCAACTAATGAAAAACTGTTTTTT,CASSGDRATNEKLFF
NA,TRBJ1-3,TRBV9,NA,TGTGCCAGCAGCGAGCAGATCTCTGGAAACACCATATATTTT,CASSEQISGNTIYF
many,TRBJ2-1,TRBV3-1,NA,TGTGCCAGCAGCCAAGATCTTGGTAGAAAAGGTGAGCAGTTCTTC,CASSQDLGRKGEQFF
many,TRBJ2-4,TRBV6-6,NA,TGTGCCAGCAGTTCATCTTTGGGACGCGGAGTTCCCAAAAACATTCAGTACTTC,CASSSSLGRGVPKNIQYF
few,TRBJ1-1,TRBV6-1,NA,TGTGCCAGCAGTGAACCGAAGTCTCGTGGAGCTTTCTTT,CASSEPKSRGAFF
many,TRBJ1-2,TRBV5-4,TRBD1,TGTGCCAGCAGCTTTTTAGCAGGGGGCGGCTATGGCTACACCTTC,CASSFLAGGGYGYTF
NA,TRBJ2-3,TRBV7-2,NA,TGTGCCAGCAGCCGGGTGGCGGCAGATACGCAGTATTTT,CASSRVAADTQYF
many,TRBJ2-2,TRBV19,TRBD1,TGTGCCAGTCGGGACAGGTCGGACGGGGAGCTGTTTTTT,CASRDRSDGELFF
once,TRBJ2-1,TRBV5-1,TRBD2,TGCGCCAGCAGCAGGGGACTACACAATGAGCAGTTCTTC,CASSRGLHNEQFF
many,TRBJ2-5,TRBV12-3/TRBV12-4,NA,TGTGCCAGCAGTTTGGGACCCCTGGGAGAGACCCAGTACTTC,CASSLGPLGETQYF
many,TRBJ1-2,TRBV29-1,NA,TGCAGCGTTGTCAGGGGCGGAGGCTACACCTTC,CSVVRGGGYTF
NA,TRBJ2-1,TRBV7-9,NA,TGTGCCAGCAGCTTAGTGGGTAGTGCGGACAATGAGCAGTTCTTC,CASSLVGSADNEQFF
NA,TRBJ1-5,TRBV6-6,NA,TGTGCCAGCAGTTATGGGGGTCCACGGCAGCCCCAGCATTTT,CASSYGGPRQPQHF
many,TRBJ2-5,TRBV29-1,TRBD2,TGCAGCGTTGAAGACACGGGGGGGTTGGAGACCCAGTACTTC,CSVEDTGGLETQYF
many,TRBJ2-3,TRBV27,NA,TGTGCCAGCAGTTTAATTGCACTAAACACAGATACGCAGTATTTT,CASSLIALNTDTQYF
few,TRBJ2-3,TRBV5-5,TRBD1,TGTGCCAGCAGCCCGAGACAGGGGGCAGATACGCAGTATTTT,CASSPRQGADTQYF
many,TRBJ1-1,TRBV7-8,NA,TGTGCCAGCAGCTTAGGTGGAGGGTACACTGAAGCTTTCTTT,CASSLGGGYTEAFF
many,TRBJ2-7,TRBV11-2,TRBD1,TGTGCCAGCAGCTTAAACAGGGGGTTCTCCTACGAGCAGTACTTC,CASSLNRGFSYEQYF
many,TRBJ2-3,TRBV29-1,TRBD2,TGCAGCGCTGGGACTAGCGGGAGTATAGATACGCAGTATTTT,CSAGTSGSIDTQYF
many,TRBJ2-2,TRBV11-1,TRBD1,TGTGCCAGCAGCGGGGACAGGGGGACCGGGGAGCTGTTTTTT,CASSGDRGTGELFF
NA,TRBJ2-7,TRBV29-1,NA,TGCAGCGTTGAAGGGGAAAGGGAGTGGCAGTACTTC,CSVEGEREWQYF
many,TRBJ1-1,TRBV12-3/TRBV12-4,NA,TGTGCCAGCAGCCTTGTGGACCTGCGGATTTCGGTTACTGAAGCTTTCTTT,CASSLVDLRISVTEAFF
few,TRBJ2-7,TRBV6-5,NA,TGTGCCAGCAGTTTGGCGGGGTCTCGCGAGCAGTACTTC,CASSLAGSREQYF
few,TRBJ1-5,TRBV6-1,NA,TGTGCCAGCAGTGAAGCCTGGGACAACAATCAGCCCCAGCATTTT,CASSEAWDNNQPQHF
few,TRBJ2-7,TRBV20-1,NA,TGCAGTGCTAGAATTGTTGCTTCCCAAAGAGACGAGCAGTACTTC,CSARIVASQRDEQYF
many,TRBJ2-1,TRBV30,NA,TGTGCCTGGAGTGTGGGGGAGAGGGCTCGGCCTGAGCAGTTCTTC,CAWSVGERARPEQFF
few,TRBJ2-5,TRBV5-1,NA,TGCGCCAGCAGCTTGGCCTTAGGGTCACGAGAGACCCAGTACTTC,CASSLALGSRETQYF
NA,TRBJ2-5,TRBV5-1,NA,TGCGCCAGCAGCTTGGGTCCGCGAGAGACCCAGTACTTC,CASSLGPRETQYF
few,TRBJ1-5,TRBV20-1,TRBD1,TGCAGTGCTAGCGCAGGGGGATATAGCAATCAGCCCCAGCATTTT,CSASAGGYSNQPQHF